This T cell receptor (beta chain) was retrieved from a study of memory CD4+ T cells and cytomegalovirus serostatus (dated by TCRdb to about 2019). With respect to the entire study: The cohort comprised about 33 healthy Belgian adults, 9 CMV seropositive and some 24 CMV seronegative. To replicate a published TCR-based CMV serostatus classifier, the researchers sequenced the CD4+ memory TCRbeta repertoires of a Belgian cohort whose cytomegalovirus serostatus was known. The investigation overall reported the following: The results were read as suggesting that the CMV-associated TCR signature is, for the most part, present in the CD4+ memory repertoire. Only CD4+CD45RO+ memory cells were sequenced, in contrast to the original study, which included naive and memory CD4+ and CD8+ populations. On the Belgian cohort, the classifier built on the original framework reached a median bootstrapped AUC of roughly 0.94, with a 95% CI of 0.76-1.00. For CMV serostatus prediction, a median bootstrapped AUC of about 0.94 was reached with the original framework, and a median bootstrapped AUC of around 0.89 was reached with a US-trained random forest. Of about 180 previously reported CMV-associated TCRbeta sequences, 67 appeared in the CD4+ memory repertoires, each in one to five individuals.

The CDR3 numbers 16 residues from cysteine through phenylalanine. Of the read, only the CDR3 DNA is kept; its 48 bases are in frame from base 1. Germline trimming amounts to 4 bases on V and 0 bases on J, with 6 as the count of junction bases outside the gene matches. CDR1 SGHTA and CDR2 FQGNSA are derived from the germline V gene. The Quick-DNA Microprep Kit was used to extract genomic DNA from the sorted cells. Amplification of TCRbeta DNA was done with the immunoSEQ hsTCRbeta kit, following the protocol from the manufacturer. An Illumina MiSeq instrument was used to sequence the TCRbeta libraries. The authors' analysis ran thus. After out-of-frame sequences were removed, 2,204,828 distinct TCRbeta sequences remained, averaging about 66,813 per individual. Each individual was scored using the number of 160 or so previously reported CMV-associated TCRbeta sequences that the individual carried and the total number of productive distinct TCRbeta sequences. A beta-binomial model was reimplemented in Python, and scikit-learn random forests with default parameters were trained on US cohort data. Classifier performance on the Belgian cohort was summarized as median AUC with percentile confidence intervals over 10,000 bootstrap iterations. TCRdb took over this immuneACCESS table, retaining in-frame rearrangements with V and J assigned. Such tables are incomplete; in checked studies, under half of the missing clones stem from an unresolved V gene, and the remainder is unexplained. That table gives V, J and clone size, and the DNA gave D and trimming. The sample has about 61,000 clones on record, roughly 75% of them singletons. The top ten clones comprise approximately 0.5% of the sample.

With regard to this clone: Its cognate antigen has yet to be identified. Base qualities are not at hand, and no much larger clone is one base apart.

Single viable CD3+CD4+CD8-CD45RO+ cells were sorted as memory CD4+ T cells on a FACSAria II. CMV serostatus was assessed using a Roche Elecsys assay, by which serum IgG against CMV pp150, pp28, p38 and p52 was detected. Following thawing, total CD4+ T cells were enriched through positive selection using CD4 magnetic microbeads. The samples came from a different study that was designed specifically to examine the CD4+ T cell memory repertoire. Peripheral blood mononuclear cells were isolated and cryopreserved according to standard operating procedures, and serum was kept at -80 degrees C. The staining relied on CD3-PerCP (BW264/56), CD4-APC (RPA-T4), CD45RO-PE (UCHT1) and CD8-Pacific Orange (3B5) antibodies, and Sytox blue was used to exclude non-viable cells.

This receptor was taken from an adult in good health and CMV-seronegative. Some clones in this sample may be carry-over from other donors' samples. Sequencing input: memory CD4+ T cells from blood. This sequence uses TRBV7-2 and TRBJ1-3; 7 bases in the junction line up with TRBD1. The base sequence is TGTGCCAGCAGCTCTTTGGGACAGCTCTCTGGAAACACCATATATTTT. The encoded protein is CASSSLGQLSGNTIYF.